Listed here are 11 T cell receptor beta chains from one sample, sequenced in a study of T cell responses to AZD1222 COVID-19 vaccine. Clones were sequenced by immunoSEQ multiplex PCR, and TCRdb holds only the in-frame ones, with some missing. The repertoire holds roughly 120,000 clones, with around 84% as singletons. Sample: peripheral blood, taken 28 days after the second AZD1222 dose. These receptors all stem from an adult who received the AZD1222 COVID-19 vaccine.

This clone is a singleton in its sample. The J gene is TRBJ2-1, the V gene TRBV4-3; maybe TRBD2 (5 bases). CDR3 length: 15 residues. Germline V gene lookup returns CDR1 LGHNA and CDR2 YSLEER. Trimming stripped 0 bases from V and 0 bases from J, with 6 bases between. CDR3 residues: CASSQDRDSYNEQFF. The CDR3 DNA reads TGCGCCAGCAGCCAAGACCGGGACTCCTACAATGAGCAGTTCTTC.

V gene TRBV30 combines with J gene TRBJ1-1; D remains unclear. The length of the CDR3 is 14 residues. Trimming took 4 bases from V and 3 from J, leaving 15 bases between them. The germline CDR1 and CDR2 sequences are GTSNPN and SVGIG (reference sequence). Here the CDR3 reads CAWIHRRRYTEAFF. The CDR3 DNA is TGTGCCTGGATTCACCGTCGCCGATACACTGAAGCTTTCTTT.

This sequence joins TRBV6-4 and TRBJ1-2; 9 bases agree with TRBD1. The CDR3 extends over 14 amino acids. J lost 4 bases, V lost 6 bases, and 6 bases had no gene match. Germline V CDR1 and CDR2: MRHNA, SNTAGT. The chain's CDR3 is CASSPGQGTYGYTF. The CDR3, as DNA: TGTGCCAGCAGCCCTGGACAGGGGACCTATGGCTACACCTTC.

The J gene is TRBJ2-1, the V gene TRBV19; 9 positions agree with TRBD2. V was pared by 3 bases and J by 7 bases, with 7 bases of the junction left unmatched. CDR1 is LNHDA, CDR2 SQIVND, per germline (reference sequence). This CDR3 has 15 amino acids. CDR3 sequence reads: CASSISGRNRNEQFF. As DNA, the CDR3 is TGTGCCAGTAGTATTAGCGGGAGAAATAGGAATGAGCAGTTCTTC.

This clone has a handful of counts. The V gene is TRBV27, the J gene TRBJ2-7; maybe TRBD2 (5 bases). This CDR3 has 11 residues. The ends were cut back, 6 bases at V and 4 bases at J, with 7 bases in the middle. Germline V gene sequence: CDR1 MNHEY, CDR2 SMNVEV (reference sequence). CDR3 DNA: TGTGCCAGCAGGTCGGGATACGAGCAGTACTTC. It specifies CASRSGYEQYF.

V and J are TRBV7-2 and TRBJ2-7; 11 bases are a match to TRBD2. The J segment lost 7 bases and the V segment lost 1 base, leaving 9 bases of the junction unmatched. Germline CDR1 is SGHTA and CDR2 is FQGNSA. The CDR3 contains 16 residues. In DNA form, the CDR3 reads TGTGCCAGCAGCTTAGGGGTAGCGGGGGGGCCGTCTGAGCAGTACTTC. Protein sequence: CASSLGVAGGPSEQYF.

The chain combines TRBV29-1 with TRBJ1-1; 11 bases fit TRBD1. J lost 7 bases, V lost 6 bases, and 4 bases had no gene match. The germline V gene encodes CDR1 SQVTM and CDR2 ANQGSEA. This CDR3 has 12 residues. The CDR3 loop is CSVRDRGFEAFF. The CDR3 DNA follows: TGCAGCGTAAGGGACAGGGGGTTTGAAGCTTTCTTT.

This clone came up once. V usage is TRBV20-1 and J usage is TRBJ1-6; no clear D gene. The ends were cut back, 3 bases at V and 14 bases at J, with 17 bases in the middle. Germline CDR1 DFQATT, CDR2 SNEGSKA (reference sequence). The CDR3 runs 13 residues. CDR3 protein: CSASVESGSTLHF. CDR3 DNA sequence: TGCAGTGCTAGTGTGGAGTCGGGGAGCACCCTCCACTTT.

The chain carries TRBV28 and TRBJ2-1; TRBD2 agrees at 8 bases. The length of the CDR3 is 15 residues. Trimming at V came to 6 bases and at J to 3 bases, leaving 7 bases not matched to a gene. The V gene's germline CDR1 is MDHEN and CDR2 SYDVKM. CDR3 region: CASSLGTSYYNEQFF. Written as DNA, the CDR3 is TGTGCCAGCAGCCTCGGGACTAGTTACTACAATGAGCAGTTCTTC.

The chain combines TRBV4-1 with TRBJ1-1, with D unresolved. CDR1 is MGHRA and CDR2 is YSYEKL in the germline V gene. V lost 0 bases, J lost 3 bases, and 14 bases lay in between. This CDR3 region has 16 residues. The CDR3 sequence: CASSQEAANRHTEAFF. DNA of the CDR3: TGCGCCAGCAGCCAAGAAGCGGCCAATAGGCACACTGAAGCTTTCTTT.

The chain has TRBV2 and TRBJ2-1, with TRBD1 identical over 7 bases. Germline V gene data show CDR1 as SNHLY and CDR2 as FYNNEI. V lost 11 bases and J lost 5; bases outside the gene matches: 9. This CDR3 comprises 13 residues. CDR3 residues: CACGQVGDNEQFF. CDR3 sequence (DNA): TGTGCCTGCGGACAGGTTGGAGACAATGAGCAGTTCTTC. The complete variable domain, with remaining parts taken from reference TRBV2 and TRBJ2-1, reads EPEVTQTPSHQVTQMGQEVILRCVPISNHLYFYWYRQILGQKVEFLVSFYNNEISEKSEIFDDQFSVERPDGSNFTLKIRSTKLEDSAMYFCACGQVGDNEQFFGPGTRLTVL.